These T cell receptor beta chains were read from a single sample in a study of blood T cell repertoires in COVID-19. Generated by immunoSEQ multiplex PCR, the TCRdb table keeps only in-frame clones and is missing some. The sample lists under 250,000 clones; approximately 80% were seen once. The sequenced material came from PBMCs or T cells enriched from blood (not recorded which). These receptors were collected from a man between 60 and 75 years old who had recovered from COVID-19. Both conserved end residues are part of each CDR3. D genes are given only for firm matches. Some rows mark clone size as missing; the rest say once, few, many or name a class of expanded clone.

TRBD1	TRBV5-1	-	TRBJ1-1	CASSTRTGAEAFF	TGCGCCAGCAGCACCAGGACAGGGGCTGAAGCTTTCTTT
TRBD1	TRBV4-1	-	TRBJ1-5	CASSQGGQSNQPQHF	TGCGCCAGCAGCCAAGGGGGACAGAGCAATCAGCCCCAGCATTTT
-	TRBV19	-	TRBJ1-2	CASSTPRVRTNYGYTF	TGTGCCAGTAGTACCCCCAGGGTGAGAACTAACTATGGCTACACCTTC
-	TRBV12-3/TRBV12-4	-	TRBJ2-7	CASSLDPEMQYF	TGTGCCAGCAGTTTAGACCCGGAGATGCAGTACTTC
-	TRBV5-1	-	TRBJ1-1	CASSFGRSTEAFF	TGCGCCAGCAGCTTCGGTAGGAGCACTGAAGCTTTCTTT
-	TRBV6-9	-	TRBJ1-5	CASSSGADQPQHF	TGTGCCAGCAGTTCAGGGGCCGATCAGCCCCAGCATTTT
-	TRBV21-1	-	TRBJ1-2	CASSKARGGYTF	TGTGCCAGCAGCAAAGCAAGAGGAGGCTACACCTTC
-	TRBV4-1	once	TRBJ1-6	CASSQAEISPLHF	TGCGCCAGCAGCCAAGCGGAGATTTCACCCCTCCACTTT
TRBD2	TRBV14	-	TRBJ2-3	CASSPQRLAGTDTQYF	TGTGCCAGCAGCCCACAACGACTAGCGGGCACAGATACGCAGTATTTT
TRBD1	TRBV6-1	-	TRBJ1-2	CASSENRGQYGYTF	TGTGCCAGCAGTGAGAACAGGGGGCAATATGGCTACACCTTC
TRBD1	TRBV7-9	once	TRBJ1-4	CASSLGQGQATNEKLFF	TGTGCCAGCAGCTTAGGACAGGGCCAAGCAACTAATGAAAAACTGTTTTTT
-	TRBV6-5	-	TRBJ1-6	CASRKQGPYSPLHF	TGTGCCAGCAGAAAACAGGGTCCCTATTCACCCCTCCACTTT
TRBD2	TRBV7-2	-	TRBJ2-7	CASSSSLLAGIYEQYF	TGTGCCAGCAGCTCCTCCCTTCTAGCGGGCATCTACGAGCAGTACTTC
-	TRBV2	-	TRBJ1-1	CASREQLEAFF	TGTGCCAGCAGAGAACAGTTAGAAGCTTTCTTT
-	TRBV10-3	few	TRBJ1-1	CAISPVGGDTEAFF	TGTGCCATCAGCCCGGTTGGGGGGGACACTGAAGCTTTCTTT
TRBD1	TRBV5-1	-	TRBJ1-4	CASSLRTGPGEKLFF	TGCGCCAGCAGCCTTAGGACAGGGCCTGGGGAAAAACTGTTTTTT
-	TRBV15	-	TRBJ1-1	CATSRDRRGAAEAFF	TGTGCCACCAGCAGAGATCGGCGGGGGGCGGCTGAAGCTTTCTTT
TRBD2	TRBV7-3	-	TRBJ2-1	CASSLGLAGYNEQFF	TGTGCCAGCAGCCTGGGACTAGCGGGTTACAATGAGCAGTTCTTC
TRBD2	TRBV6-4	-	TRBJ2-3	CASSEAGGLTDTQYF	TGTGCCAGCAGTGAAGCGGGGGGGCTTACAGATACGCAGTATTTT
-	TRBV5-5	-	TRBJ2-7	CASSAGLKYYEQYF	TGTGCCAGCAGCGCGGGTCTCAAATATTACGAGCAGTACTTC
-	TRBV13	-	TRBJ2-5	CASSLGGKTQYF	TGTGCCAGCAGCTTAGGCGGGAAGACCCAGTACTTC
-	TRBV19	-	TRBJ1-5	CASTAYDQPQHF	TGTGCCAGTACTGCGTATGATCAGCCCCAGCATTTT
TRBD1	TRBV5-1	-	TRBJ1-2	CASRPGQGTYGYTF	TGCGCCAGCCGACCGGGACAGGGTACCTATGGCTACACCTTC
-	TRBV19	-	TRBJ1-1	CASSIGGLNTEAFF	TGTGCCAGTAGTATTGGGGGCCTTAACACTGAAGCTTTCTTT
TRBD2	TRBV5-1	-	TRBJ2-3	CASSLELAGTTDTQYF	TGCGCCAGCAGCTTGGAGTTAGCGGGGACCACAGATACGCAGTATTTT
TRBD1	TRBV2	few	TRBJ1-2	CASSIDREHGYTF	TGTGCCAGCAGTATTGACAGGGAACATGGCTACACCTTC
-	TRBV11-2	-	TRBJ1-2	CASRSGVYGYTF	TGTGCCAGCAGATCCGGGGTCTATGGCTACACCTTC
-	TRBV6-2/TRBV6-3	-	TRBJ2-2	CASSRNGAGELFF	TGTGCCAGCAGCAGGAACGGGGCCGGGGAGCTGTTTTTT
-	TRBV18	-	TRBJ2-3	CASSPKAGANTDTQYF	TGTGCCAGCTCACCAAAGGCGGGGGCGAATACAGATACGCAGTATTTT
-	TRBV12-3/TRBV12-4	-	TRBJ2-7	CASSLPRREQYF	TGTGCCAGCAGTTTACCGCGGAGGGAGCAGTACTTC
-	TRBV11-2	-	TRBJ2-3	CASSSQGPSSTDTQYF	TGTGCCAGCAGCTCTCAGGGGCCGTCCTCCACAGATACGCAGTATTTT
TRBD1	TRBV3-1/TRBV3-2	-	TRBJ2-1	CASSSSDRGRYNEQFF	TGTGCCAGCAGCTCATCGGACAGGGGCCGCTACAATGAGCAGTTCTTC